This T cell receptor beta chain was found in a study of OX40 agonist ivuxolimab in advanced cancers. The wider study: An agonistic human IgG2 monoclonal antibody against OX40 (CD134) was given. Ivuxolimab, which patients received intravenously every 2 weeks, was dosed at 0.01 to 10 mg/kg. Points from the study as a whole: CD8+ T cells showed, on average, more clonal expansion than CD4+ cells.

Blood specimens came from baseline, cycle 4 day 1, and cycle 7 day 1. Profiling relied on immunoSEQ multiplex PCR, and the TCRdb table lists in-frame clones only, not all of them. The sample consists of approximately 88,000 clones, nearly 90% of them appearing once. As regards this clone: Its antigen is undetermined.

The TCR was taken from an adult with an advanced solid tumor such as melanoma, head and neck, liver or kidney cancer. Here the sequenced sample was CD4+ or CD8+ T cells sorted from blood, taken in a trial of the OX40 agonist ivuxolimab.

CDR3 amino acids: CASRLQGADQPQHF. In nucleotides, the CDR3 is TGTGCCAGCAGACTGCAGGGGGCAGATCAGCCCCAGCATTTT. J is TRBJ1-5 and V is TRBV6-5; 8 nucleotides line up with TRBD1. V lost 6 bases, J lost 5 bases, and 6 bases stayed unmatched. The CDR3 consists of 14 residues. The germline CDR1 and CDR2 sequences are MNHEY and SVGAGI.